These 17 T cell receptor beta chains originate from one sample sequenced in a study of CD8 T cells in ankylosing spondylitis. TCRdb re-called the 5' RACE reads with MiXCR, one entry per CDR3 protein. The data show roughly 230,000 distinct CDR3 sequences, 10% seen once. Sequenced material: blood, either unsorted or a sorted T cell fraction (not recorded which). All receptors derive from a male donor with ankylosing spondylitis or in good health (not recorded which).

This clonotype was counted once. The rearrangement uses TRBV20-1 and TRBJ2-5; D might be TRBD2 (6 bases). The CDR3 spans 17 residues. The V gene lost 0 bases and the J gene lost 5 bases, with 22 bases spanning the gap. Germline V gives CDR1 DFQATT, CDR2 SNEGSKA (reference sequence). The chain's CDR3 is CSARDRKASDMEETQYF. As DNA, the CDR3 is TGCAGTGCTAGAGATAGGAAGGCTAGCGATATGGAGGAGACCCAGTACTTC.

This clonotype was detected a few times. Possible read error: a much larger clone is one base away. The rearrangement uses TRBV2 and TRBJ2-1; D is possibly TRBD1 (7 bases). Per germline, CDR1 SNHLY and CDR2 FYNNEI. Trimming shortened V by 7 bases and J by 9 bases, and 16 bases separated the two germline ends. This CDR3 has 13 amino acids. The chain's CDR3 is CASNYCQGGEQFF. The CDR3 region has the DNA TGTGCCAGCAACTACTGCCAGGGGGGTGAGCAGTTCTTC.

To note about this clonotype: Relative to the germline gene, one junction end is altered; a read error may explain this. V and J are TRBV7-9 and TRBJ2-6; tentatively, D is TRBD1 (6 bases). This CDR3 spans 14 amino acids. Germline V lookup: CDR1 SEHNR, CDR2 FQNEAQ (reference sequence). CDR3 in DNA: TGTGCCAGCAGCCACCCATTAGGGGGCAACGTCCTGACTTTC. This translates into CASSHPLGGNVLTF.

This clonotype was counted ten times or more. The rearrangement uses TRBV10-3 and TRBJ2-1; D tentatively reads TRBD1 or TRBD2 (5 bases each). The germline CDR1 and CDR2 sequences are ENHRY and SYGVKD. CDR3 length: 15 amino acids. V was shortened by 6 bases and J by 4 bases, with 16 bases between the two germline ends. The CDR3 reads CAISAPLGAYNEQFF. As DNA, the CDR3 is TGTGCCATCAGCGCCCCCCTCGGGGCTTACAATGAGCAGTTCTTC.

The V call is TRBV6-4, the J call TRBJ2-2; D is unclear. The V end lost 0 bases, the J end lost 1 base, and 12 bases lay between the germline ends. The germline gives CDR1 MRHNA, CDR2 SNTAGT. This CDR3 is built from 17 residues. Written as DNA, the CDR3 is TGTGCCAGCAGTGACTCGAAGGTTTTCGGGAACACCGGGGAGCTGTTTTTT. The encoded protein is CASSDSKVFGNTGELFF.

In the case of this clonotype: A read error may be the cause here, since a much bigger clone is one base away. CDR3 loop: CANSPPGLAGSNEQFF. CDR3 bases: TGTGCCAACTCACCACCGGGACTAGCGGGGAGTAATGAGCAGTTCTTC. The chain is built from TRBV18 and TRBJ2-1; 13 bases fit TRBD2. This CDR3 comprises 16 residues. Germline lookup yields CDR1 KGHSH and CDR2 LQKENI.

This clonotype has at least ten counts. V gene TRBV6-2 or TRBV6-3 combines with J gene TRBJ1-6; TRBD1 agrees at 7 bases. Trimming removed 4 bases from V and 7 bases from J; junction bases left unmatched: 4. The CDR3 length is 14 residues. CDR1 is MNHEY and CDR2 is SVGEGT in the germline V gene. The CDR3 region is CASSSGQVNSPLHF. The CDR3 DNA reads TGTGCCAGCAGTTCCGGACAGGTCAATTCACCCCTCCACTTT.

This clonotype came up a few times. The rearrangement links TRBV15 to TRBJ2-3; TRBD2 aligns across 16 bases. The germline V gene has CDR1 LNHNV and CDR2 YYDKDF (reference sequence). The junction had 14 bases not matched to a gene; V was cut back by 0 bases and J by 8 bases. The CDR3 sequence is 20 residues long. The chain's CDR3 is CATSRDRGLAGGALYVTQYF. The CDR3 DNA follows: TGTGCCACCAGCAGAGACCGGGGACTAGCGGGAGGGGCGTTGTACGTTACGCAGTATTTT.

With respect to this clonotype: A much larger clone lies one base from this, so it may be a read error. The rearrangement joins TRBV2 to TRBJ1-2, with D possibly being TRBD1 (5 bases). The CDR3 spans 13 residues. CDR1 is SNHLY, CDR2 FYNNEI, per germline. CDR3 nucleotides: TGTGCCAGCAGTGAAGCGGAGGGGTATGCCTACACCTTC. Translated, it gives CASSEAEGYAYTF.

In this sample, this clonotype turned up many times. The genes are TRBV20-1 and TRBJ1-2, with 8 bases fitting TRBD1. V shed 2 bases, J shed 6 bases, and the junction held 2 bases outside the gene matches. The length of the CDR3 is 12 residues. In germline, CDR1 is DFQATT, CDR2 SNEGSKA (reference sequence). CDR3 coding DNA: TGCAGTGCTAGACAGGGGGCCCATGGCTACACCTTC. Amino acid sequence: CSARQGAHGYTF.

This clonotype has a count of ten or more. V gene TRBV20-1 combines with J gene TRBJ2-3; D unclear. The CDR3 is made up of 14 amino acids. Germline V gene data show CDR1 as DFQATT and CDR2 as SNEGSKA (reference sequence). V lost 5 bases, J lost 1 base, and 13 bases lay in between. The DNA of the CDR3 is TGCAGTGCTCGCGACTCCCGCCGCACAGATACGCAGTATTTT. As protein: CSARDSRRTDTQYF.

The sample holds many counts of this clonotype. This chain's CDR3 is CASRQREGATNEQFF. The CDR3 DNA reads TGTGCCAGCAGGCAACGGGAGGGGGCCACCAATGAGCAGTTCTTC. V usage is TRBV12-3 or TRBV12-4 and J usage is TRBJ2-1, with D perhaps TRBD2 (8 bases). The CDR3 runs 15 residues. V lost 6 bases and J 6 bases, leaving 18 bases between the germline ends.

The chain is built from TRBV14 and TRBJ1-2, with a tentative D call TRBD1 (6 bases). CDR1 is SGHDN, CDR2 FVKESK, per germline. Trimming removed 1 base at V and 5 bases at J, with 11 bases between. The CDR3 covers 14 residues. In nucleotides, the CDR3 is TGTGCCAGCAGCCAAGCAGGGGCCTTTTATGGCTACACCTTC. Amino acid sequence: CASSQAGAFYGYTF.

This clonotype showed up many times. The chain has TRBV5-1 and TRBJ2-2; D is possibly TRBD2 (6 bases). This CDR3 is built from 12 residues. The V end was cut by 7 bases, the J end by 6 bases, with 10 bases between. Germline-derived CDR1 and CDR2 are SGHRS and YFSETQ. DNA for the CDR3: TGCGCCAGCCGACTAGGTTCCGGGGAGCTGTTTTTT. Its translation: CASRLGSGELFF.

This clonotype was recorded at least ten times. This chain connects TRBV5-1 to TRBJ1-1, with 8 positions matching TRBD1. V shed 3 bases, J shed 6 bases, and the junction held 4 bases outside the gene matches. Germline V gene sequence: CDR1 SGHRS, CDR2 YFSETQ. CDR3 length equals 13 residues. Here the CDR3 reads CASSSGTGPEAFF. CDR3 coding DNA: TGCGCCAGCAGCTCAGGGACAGGCCCTGAAGCTTTCTTT.

This chain uses TRBV20-1 with TRBJ2-2, with TRBD2 matching over 10 bases. With 6 bases clipped from V and 8 bases from J, the junction kept 12 bases outside the gene matches. CDR1 and CDR2 (germline): DFQATT, SNEGSKA (reference sequence). CDR3 size: 15 residues. CDR3 residues: CSAKHQRGGRGELFF. The CDR3 DNA is TGCAGTGCCAAGCATCAGCGGGGGGGTCGAGGGGAGCTGTTTTTT.

Here the CDR3 reads CASSLGGVGNEQFF. The CDR3 nucleotides are TGTGCCAGCAGCTTAGGAGGGGTTGGCAATGAGCAGTTCTTC. The V and J genes are TRBV7-8 and TRBJ2-1; D may be TRBD1 or TRBD2 (5 bases each). V was pared by 1 base and J by 6 bases, with 10 bases between. Germline V lookup: CDR1 SGHVS, CDR2 FQNEAQ. This CDR3 is 14 amino acids long.